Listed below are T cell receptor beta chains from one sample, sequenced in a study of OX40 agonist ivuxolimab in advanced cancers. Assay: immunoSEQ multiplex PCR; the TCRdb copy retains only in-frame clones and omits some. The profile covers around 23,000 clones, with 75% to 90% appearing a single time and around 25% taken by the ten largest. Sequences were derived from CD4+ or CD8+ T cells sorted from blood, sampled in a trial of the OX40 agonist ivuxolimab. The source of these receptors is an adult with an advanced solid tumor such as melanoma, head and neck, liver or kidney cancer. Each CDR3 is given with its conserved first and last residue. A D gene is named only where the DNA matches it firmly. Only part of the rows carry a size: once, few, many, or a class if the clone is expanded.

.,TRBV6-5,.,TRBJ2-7,TGTGCCAGCAGTTATAGGGGGGGCTACGAGCAGTACTTC,CASSYRGGYEQYF
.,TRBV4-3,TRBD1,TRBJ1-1,TGCGCCAGCAGCCACGGACAGGCGGCAAGCACTGAAGCTTTCTTT,CASSHGQAASTEAFF
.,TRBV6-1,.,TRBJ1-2,TGTGCCAGCCCGGGGGGTAACTATGGCTACACCTTC,CASPGGNYGYTF
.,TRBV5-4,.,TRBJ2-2,TGTGCCAGCAGCCAGATGTCCGGGACTCACACCGGGGAGCTGTTTTTT,CASSQMSGTHTGELFF
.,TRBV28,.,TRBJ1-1,TGTGCCAGCAGTTCCTCTTCCACTGAAGCTTTCTTT,CASSSSSTEAFF
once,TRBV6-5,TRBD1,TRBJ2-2,TGTGCCAGCAAGCTACAGGGGGGCGGGGAGCTGTTTTTT,CASKLQGGGELFF
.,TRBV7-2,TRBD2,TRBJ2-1,TGTGCCAGCAGCTGGCTAGCGGGAGGGCCGAGGAATGAGCAGTTCTTC,CASSWLAGGPRNEQFF
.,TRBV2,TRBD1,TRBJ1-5,TGTGCCAGCAGGGATGACAGGGGAGAGGCCAATCAGCCCCAGCATTTT,CASRDDRGEANQPQHF
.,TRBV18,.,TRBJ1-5,TGTGCCAGCTCAAGCGGGCAGGGGAGGTCGAACAATCAGCCCCAGCATTTT,CASSSGQGRSNNQPQHF
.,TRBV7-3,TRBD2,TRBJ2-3,TGTGCCAGCAGCTACAGCGGGGGGGCAGGAGATACGCAGTATTTT,CASSYSGGAGDTQYF
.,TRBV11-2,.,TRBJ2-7,TGTGCCAGCAGCCCAGAGGCTACCCTGGGCGAGCAGTACTTC,CASSPEATLGEQYF
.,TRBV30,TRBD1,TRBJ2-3,TGTGCCTGGAGTATAAGACAGGGCAACTCCACAGATACGCAGTATTTT,CAWSIRQGNSTDTQYF
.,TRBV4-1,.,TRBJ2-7,TGCGCCAGCAGCCAAGTAGATAACGAGCAGTACTTC,CASSQVDNEQYF
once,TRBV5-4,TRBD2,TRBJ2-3,TGTGCCAGCAAAGCGGGAGTTCGGGGCACAGATACGCAGTATTTT,CASKAGVRGTDTQYF
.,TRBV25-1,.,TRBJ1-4,TGTGCCAGCAGTGAACCTTCAACGGCAACTAATGAAAAACTGTTTTTT,CASSEPSTATNEKLFF
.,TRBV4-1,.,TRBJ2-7,TGCGCCAGCAGCCAGGTTGGGTCCTACGAGCAGTACTTC,CASSQVGSYEQYF
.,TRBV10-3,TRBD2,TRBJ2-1,TGTGCCATCACCGGCGGGGGGGCGTACAATGAGCAGTTCTTC,CAITGGGAYNEQFF
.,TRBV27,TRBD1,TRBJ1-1,TGTGCCAGCAGTTTGTCCGGGACAGGGACGGGAGCTTTCTTT,CASSLSGTGTGAFF
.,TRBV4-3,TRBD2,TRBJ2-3,TGCGCCAGCAGCCAAGGAGGGACTAGCGGGGATAGCACAGATACGCAGTATTTT,CASSQGGTSGDSTDTQYF
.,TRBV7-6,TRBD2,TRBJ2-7,TGTGCCAGCAGCACGGGGGGGGGTTACGAGCAGTACTTC,CASSTGGGYEQYF
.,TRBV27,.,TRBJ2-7,TGTGCCAGCAGGCGTGGGAACGAGCAGTACTTC,CASRRGNEQYF
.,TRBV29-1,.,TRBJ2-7,TGCAGCGTAACCCGACCCCGAGCCTACGAGCAGTACTTC,CSVTRPRAYEQYF
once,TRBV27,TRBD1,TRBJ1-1,TGTGCCAGCAGTTTTGGACAGGGATTACCTGAAGCTTTCTTT,CASSFGQGLPEAFF
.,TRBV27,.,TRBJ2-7,TGTGCCAGCAGTTTACTGGACAGTAGCTCCTACGAGCAGTACTTC,CASSLLDSSSYEQYF
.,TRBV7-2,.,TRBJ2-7,TGTGCCAGCAGCTTTGGACACACCTACGAGCAGTACTTC,CASSFGHTYEQYF
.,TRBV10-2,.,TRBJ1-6,TGCGCCAGCAGTGAGGGGCAGTATAATTCACCCCTCCACTTT,CASSEGQYNSPLHF
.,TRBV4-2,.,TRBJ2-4,TGTGCCAGCAGCCAAGGGGAAGGGACTGGCCTATTAGCCAAAAACATTCAGTACTTC,CASSQGEGTGLLAKNIQYF
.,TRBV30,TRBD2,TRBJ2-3,TGTGCCTGGAGTCGTCCGACGGGACTAGCGGATCAAACGCAGTATTTT,CAWSRPTGLADQTQYF
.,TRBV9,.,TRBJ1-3,TGTGCCAGCAGCGTGACATCCGGAGGGGGGGCTGGAAACACCATATATTTT,CASSVTSGGGAGNTIYF
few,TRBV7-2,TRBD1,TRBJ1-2,TGTGCCAGCAGCTTAGCACCGGGACAGGGCGCTGGCTACACCTTC,CASSLAPGQGAGYTF
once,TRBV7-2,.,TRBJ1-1,TGTGCCAGCAGCTTAGAGGGTCCGGTCACTGAAGCTTTCTTT,CASSLEGPVTEAFF
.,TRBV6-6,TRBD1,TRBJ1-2,TGTGCCAGCAGTTACCTAGGACAGGGCGATGGCTACACCTTC,CASSYLGQGDGYTF
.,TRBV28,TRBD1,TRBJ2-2,TGTGCCAGCAGTCCGGACAGGGGAAAGACTGGGGAGCTGTTTTTT,CASSPDRGKTGELFF
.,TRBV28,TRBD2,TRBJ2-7,TGTGCCAGCAGCAAGACTAGCGGAACCTACGAGCAGTACTTC,CASSKTSGTYEQYF
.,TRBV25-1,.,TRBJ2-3,TGTGCCGCAGGGGCGGTGGGGGCCTTAGATACGCAGTATTTT,CAAGAVGALDTQYF
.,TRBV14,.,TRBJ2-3,TGTGCCAGCAGCCTCGCGGACCCTCTGGCAGATACGCAGTATTTT,CASSLADPLADTQYF
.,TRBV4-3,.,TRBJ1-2,TGCGCCAGCAGCCAAGATCCCCGGGGGCTCAGTGGCTACACCTTC,CASSQDPRGLSGYTF
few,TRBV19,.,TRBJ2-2,TGTGCCAGTAGCAAAAGGTCAGGGGCCGGGGAGCTGTTTTTT,CASSKRSGAGELFF
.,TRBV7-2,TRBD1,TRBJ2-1,TGTGCCAGCAGCCAGGGGGCGGGCAATGAGCAGTTCTTC,CASSQGAGNEQFF
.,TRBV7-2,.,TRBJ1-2,TGTGCCAGCAGCTTACTCGTGGCTAACTATGGCTACACCTTC,CASSLLVANYGYTF
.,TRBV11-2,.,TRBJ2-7,TGTGCCAGCAGCTTAGTGCGCGGGGTTAACTCCTACGAGCAGTACTTC,CASSLVRGVNSYEQYF
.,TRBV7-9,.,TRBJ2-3,TGTGCCAGCAGCTTAGCTTGGGCCGATACGCAGTATTTT,CASSLAWADTQYF